The sequence of this TCR beta chain was determined in a study of OX40 agonist ivuxolimab in advanced cancers. Repertoires were generated with immunoSEQ multiplex PCR, while TCRdb's copy carries only in-frame clones and drops some. The table lists 30,000 to 35,000 clones, 75% to 90% of them singletons. Between the trimmed V and J ends, which lost 5 bases and 5 bases, there was a span of 8 bases. Germline values: CDR1 SEHNR, CDR2 FQNEAQ (reference sequence). There are 12 residues in the CDR3. Autoimmune disease history or systemic immunosuppression meant exclusion. This clone was detected only once. Its matching antigen is unknown. Study-wide results and limits: In the 0.1 to 3.0 mg/kg range, CD4+ and CD8+ blood T cells had expanded clonally by week 6.

The sequences come from CD4+ or CD8+ T cells sorted from blood, collected in a trial of the OX40 agonist ivuxolimab. The TCR comes from an adult with an advanced solid tumor such as melanoma, head and neck, liver or kidney cancer. V is TRBV7-9 and J is TRBJ2-3; no firm D call. For the CDR3, the DNA is TGTGCCAGCAGCAACACCCAAGATACGCAGTATTTT. It yields the protein CASSNTQDTQYF.